A selection of T cell receptor beta chains follows, all from one sample in a study of Ad26.COV2.S vaccination and SARS-CoV-2 variants. The repertoire was sequenced with immunoSEQ multiplex PCR; TCRdb's copy has only in-frame clones and lacks some. This sample has about 370,000 clones, with about nine tenths found just once. Sequences were derived from peripheral blood, sampled in a trial of Ad26.COV2.S vaccine versus placebo. The source is a person aged 18-65 years who received the Ad26.COV2.S COVID-19 vaccine or a placebo. Both conserved end residues are part of each CDR3. D genes are given only for firm matches. Only part of the rows carry a size: once, few, many, or a class if the clone is expanded.

cdr3_nt: TGTGCCACCAGTGACGCGACAGGGGGCTTGGAGACCCAGTACTTC; cdr3_aa: CATSDATGGLETQYF; d_call: TRBD1; v_call: TRBV24-1; clone_size: NA; j_call: TRBJ2-5
cdr3_nt: TGTGCCAGCAGCTTGATCTCCTACGAGCAGTACTTC; cdr3_aa: CASSLISYEQYF; d_call: NA; v_call: TRBV5-6; clone_size: NA; j_call: TRBJ2-7
cdr3_nt: TGTGCCAGCAGTGCGGGTGGGCTAGCGGGAGAGAGATCCAAAAACATTCAGTACTTC; cdr3_aa: CASSAGGLAGERSKNIQYF; d_call: TRBD2; v_call: TRBV6-1; clone_size: NA; j_call: TRBJ2-4
cdr3_nt: TGTGCCAGCAGCCGACTAGCGGGACAGGACAATGAGCAGTTCTTC; cdr3_aa: CASSRLAGQDNEQFF; d_call: TRBD2; v_call: TRBV3-1/TRBV3-2; clone_size: NA; j_call: TRBJ2-1
cdr3_nt: TGTGCCAGCAGTTTACAGGTCTACGAGCAGTACTTC; cdr3_aa: CASSLQVYEQYF; d_call: NA; v_call: TRBV28; clone_size: NA; j_call: TRBJ2-7
cdr3_nt: TGTGCCAGCAGCTCACAGGCGTCGCACACCGGGGAGCTGTTTTTT; cdr3_aa: CASSSQASHTGELFF; d_call: NA; v_call: TRBV3-1/TRBV3-2; clone_size: NA; j_call: TRBJ2-2
cdr3_nt: TGTGCCAGCAGTTTAGCGGGAGTTCGTGAGCAGTTCTTC; cdr3_aa: CASSLAGVREQFF; d_call: NA; v_call: TRBV12-3/TRBV12-4; clone_size: NA; j_call: TRBJ2-1
cdr3_nt: TGTGCCAGCAGCTTAGAAGACAGGTTTATTGGCTACACCTTC; cdr3_aa: CASSLEDRFIGYTF; d_call: NA; v_call: TRBV9; clone_size: NA; j_call: TRBJ1-2
cdr3_nt: TGTGCCAGCAGCCTGACCTTTAGCGGGAGGGCCCGGGGGGAGACCCAGTACTTC; cdr3_aa: CASSLTFSGRARGETQYF; d_call: TRBD2; v_call: TRBV5-6; clone_size: NA; j_call: TRBJ2-5
cdr3_nt: TGTGCCAGCAGCATTCAAGCGGGAGGTCACTACGAGCAGTACTTC; cdr3_aa: CASSIQAGGHYEQYF; d_call: TRBD2; v_call: TRBV9; clone_size: NA; j_call: TRBJ2-7
cdr3_nt: TGTGCCAGCTCACCCTTGCGACTAGGGAAACCGAGCTCCTACGAGCAGTACTTC; cdr3_aa: CASSPLRLGKPSSYEQYF; d_call: NA; v_call: TRBV18; clone_size: once; j_call: TRBJ2-7
cdr3_nt: TGTGCCAGCAGTTTAACTAGGTCGGCAGGGTCTGAAGCTTTCTTT; cdr3_aa: CASSLTRSAGSEAFF; d_call: NA; v_call: TRBV28; clone_size: NA; j_call: TRBJ1-1
cdr3_nt: TGTGCCAGCAGTGACAGTCCGCCAGAGACCCAGTACTTC; cdr3_aa: CASSDSPPETQYF; d_call: NA; v_call: TRBV6-1; clone_size: NA; j_call: TRBJ2-5
cdr3_nt: TGTGCCAGCAGCCCTACGGTGGGGGGTGGAACAGATACGCAGTATTTT; cdr3_aa: CASSPTVGGGTDTQYF; d_call: NA; v_call: TRBV7-7; clone_size: NA; j_call: TRBJ2-3
cdr3_nt: TGTGCCAGCAGCCCCCCCCCGGGCGCTGCCTACAATGAGCAGTTCTTC; cdr3_aa: CASSPPPGAAYNEQFF; d_call: NA; v_call: TRBV11-2; clone_size: NA; j_call: TRBJ2-1
cdr3_nt: TGTGCCAGCAGCCCTACAGGGTGGGACTACAATGAGCAGTTCTTC; cdr3_aa: CASSPTGWDYNEQFF; d_call: NA; v_call: TRBV13; clone_size: NA; j_call: TRBJ2-1
cdr3_nt: TGTGCCAGCAGTCAACAGGGCTCTGGGGCCAACGTCCTGACTTTC; cdr3_aa: CASSQQGSGANVLTF; d_call: NA; v_call: TRBV28; clone_size: NA; j_call: TRBJ2-6
cdr3_nt: TGTGCCAGCAGTGGGGGGAATCAGCCCCAGCATTTT; cdr3_aa: CASSGGNQPQHF; d_call: NA; v_call: TRBV27; clone_size: NA; j_call: TRBJ1-5
cdr3_nt: TGCGCCAGCAGCTTGGAACGGCTAGCGGGACGCGAGCAGTACTTC; cdr3_aa: CASSLERLAGREQYF; d_call: TRBD2; v_call: TRBV5-1; clone_size: NA; j_call: TRBJ2-7
cdr3_nt: TGTGCCAGCTCACCACCGTCGGGGACTGAGCAGTTCTTC; cdr3_aa: CASSPPSGTEQFF; d_call: NA; v_call: TRBV18; clone_size: NA; j_call: TRBJ2-1
cdr3_nt: TGTGCCAGCAGTTCGAGTTGGTTGGCCCTCCACTTT; cdr3_aa: CASSSSWLALHF; d_call: NA; v_call: TRBV12-3/TRBV12-4; clone_size: once; j_call: TRBJ1-6
cdr3_nt: TGTGCCAGTAGTACCATACCAAGCTCCTACAATGAGCAGTTCTTC; cdr3_aa: CASSTIPSSYNEQFF; d_call: NA; v_call: TRBV19; clone_size: once; j_call: TRBJ2-1
cdr3_nt: TGTGCCAGCAGCCGAGGGGGATTGGAGACCCAGTACTTC; cdr3_aa: CASSRGGLETQYF; d_call: NA; v_call: TRBV5-6; clone_size: NA; j_call: TRBJ2-5
cdr3_nt: TGTGCCAGCAGCTTAGTTCCGGAGAACTCCTACGAGCAGTACTTC; cdr3_aa: CASSLVPENSYEQYF; d_call: NA; v_call: TRBV11-2; clone_size: NA; j_call: TRBJ2-7
cdr3_nt: TGTGCCAGCTCACCTACAGGGGGTCCTGGTACCGGGGAGCTGTTTTTT; cdr3_aa: CASSPTGGPGTGELFF; d_call: TRBD1; v_call: TRBV18; clone_size: NA; j_call: TRBJ2-2
cdr3_nt: TGTGCCAGCAGTTCCAAACAGGGGGCAATTTCACCCCTCCACTTT; cdr3_aa: CASSSKQGAISPLHF; d_call: TRBD1; v_call: TRBV6-5; clone_size: NA; j_call: TRBJ1-6
cdr3_nt: TGTGCCAGCAGTGACGGGACTATTATGAATGAGCAGTTCTTC; cdr3_aa: CASSDGTIMNEQFF; d_call: TRBD2; v_call: TRBV6-4; clone_size: NA; j_call: TRBJ2-1
cdr3_nt: TGTGCCAGCAGCGTAGGGGACAAGAACACCGGGGAGCTGTTTTTT; cdr3_aa: CASSVGDKNTGELFF; d_call: NA; v_call: TRBV9; clone_size: NA; j_call: TRBJ2-2
cdr3_nt: TGTGCCAGCAGTTTAACAGTAAGCTCCTACAATGAGCAGTTCTTC; cdr3_aa: CASSLTVSSYNEQFF; d_call: NA; v_call: TRBV28; clone_size: NA; j_call: TRBJ2-1
cdr3_nt: TGTGCCAGCAGACAGGGGACATCCTACAATGAGCAGTTCTTC; cdr3_aa: CASRQGTSYNEQFF; d_call: TRBD1; v_call: TRBV2; clone_size: once; j_call: TRBJ2-1
cdr3_nt: TGTGCCAGTAGGATAACAGGGGCTGGAAACACCATATATTTT; cdr3_aa: CASRITGAGNTIYF; d_call: TRBD1; v_call: TRBV19; clone_size: NA; j_call: TRBJ1-3
cdr3_nt: TGTGCCAGCAGCGGGGACTACAGTTCGAACACCGGGGAGCTGTTTTTT; cdr3_aa: CASSGDYSSNTGELFF; d_call: TRBD2; v_call: TRBV9; clone_size: once; j_call: TRBJ2-2
cdr3_nt: TGCGCCAGCAGCTCTGAGGGGAACTATGGCTACACCTTC; cdr3_aa: CASSSEGNYGYTF; d_call: NA; v_call: TRBV5-1; clone_size: NA; j_call: TRBJ1-2
cdr3_nt: TGTGCCAGCTCACCGTCTCTGGGAAGGGAAGCTTTCTTT; cdr3_aa: CASSPSLGREAFF; d_call: NA; v_call: TRBV18; clone_size: NA; j_call: TRBJ1-1
cdr3_nt: TGCGCCAGCAGCCAAGGAAGGCTATACGGCGGCAATGAGCAGTTCTTC; cdr3_aa: CASSQGRLYGGNEQFF; d_call: NA; v_call: TRBV4-3; clone_size: NA; j_call: TRBJ2-1
cdr3_nt: TGTGCCAGCAGCGTAGGTAACAGGGGATCCTACGAGCAGTACTTC; cdr3_aa: CASSVGNRGSYEQYF; d_call: TRBD1; v_call: TRBV9; clone_size: NA; j_call: TRBJ2-7
cdr3_nt: TGTGCCAGCAAAACTAGCGGGCAAGAGACCGGGGAGCTGTTTTTT; cdr3_aa: CASKTSGQETGELFF; d_call: TRBD2; v_call: TRBV28; clone_size: many; j_call: TRBJ2-2
cdr3_nt: TGTGCCAGCAGCCTCAAAGCCCAGGGTTCACCCCTCCACTTT; cdr3_aa: CASSLKAQGSPLHF; d_call: NA; v_call: TRBV14; clone_size: NA; j_call: TRBJ1-6
cdr3_nt: TGTGCCAGCAGCTTCCGGGACAGGGTCACAGATACGCAGTATTTT; cdr3_aa: CASSFRDRVTDTQYF; d_call: TRBD1; v_call: TRBV5-6; clone_size: NA; j_call: TRBJ2-3
cdr3_nt: TGTGCCAGCACCCTCCCATCCCAAGAGACCCAGTACTTC; cdr3_aa: CASTLPSQETQYF; d_call: NA; v_call: TRBV12-3/TRBV12-4; clone_size: NA; j_call: TRBJ2-5
cdr3_nt: TGCGCCAGCAGCTTCAATTTTAGGGCCACAGGAGATGAGCAGTTCTTC; cdr3_aa: CASSFNFRATGDEQFF; d_call: NA; v_call: TRBV5-1; clone_size: NA; j_call: TRBJ2-1
cdr3_nt: TGCGCCAGCAGCCCGGGACTAGCGGTACCTGGTGGGCTGTTTTTT; cdr3_aa: CASSPGLAVPGGLFF; d_call: TRBD2; v_call: TRBV5-1; clone_size: NA; j_call: TRBJ2-2
cdr3_nt: TGTGCCAGCAGCCGCTCGGGACTAGCGGGAGATGATGAGCAGTTCTTC; cdr3_aa: CASSRSGLAGDDEQFF; d_call: TRBD2; v_call: TRBV4-2; clone_size: NA; j_call: TRBJ2-1
cdr3_nt: TGCAGTGCTAGTATTCTAGCGGGAGGAGAGCAGTACTTC; cdr3_aa: CSASILAGGEQYF; d_call: TRBD2; v_call: TRBV20-1; clone_size: few; j_call: TRBJ2-7
cdr3_nt: TGCGCCAGCAGACCGATGGGAGGAGGTACCGGGGAGCTGTTTTTT; cdr3_aa: CASRPMGGGTGELFF; d_call: NA; v_call: TRBV5-1; clone_size: NA; j_call: TRBJ2-2
cdr3_nt: TGTGCCAGCATTAAACAGGGAGGCGCCTACGAGCAGTACTTC; cdr3_aa: CASIKQGGAYEQYF; d_call: NA; v_call: TRBV28; clone_size: NA; j_call: TRBJ2-7
cdr3_nt: TGCAGCGTTGAACGGGCAAGGAATGGCTACACCTTC; cdr3_aa: CSVERARNGYTF; d_call: NA; v_call: TRBV29-1; clone_size: NA; j_call: TRBJ1-2
cdr3_nt: TGTGCCAGCAGTTTGCGACGGGAGAGGACGCAGTATTTT; cdr3_aa: CASSLRRERTQYF; d_call: NA; v_call: TRBV12-3/TRBV12-4; clone_size: NA; j_call: TRBJ2-3
cdr3_nt: TGTGCCAGCAGTTGGAGGGGGACTGAAGCTTTCTTT; cdr3_aa: CASSWRGTEAFF; d_call: NA; v_call: TRBV28; clone_size: NA; j_call: TRBJ1-1
cdr3_nt: TGTGCCAGCAGTAAGACTAGCGGGAGCGTTTATGAGCAGTTCTTC; cdr3_aa: CASSKTSGSVYEQFF; d_call: TRBD2; v_call: TRBV27; clone_size: NA; j_call: TRBJ2-1
cdr3_nt: TGTGCCAGCTCGGAGCTCAGGGGGCTGGGCACTGAAGCTTTCTTT; cdr3_aa: CASSELRGLGTEAFF; d_call: TRBD1; v_call: TRBV27; clone_size: NA; j_call: TRBJ1-1
cdr3_nt: TGCGCCAGCAGATCCCGACAGGGAATTACCTACGAGCAGTACTTC; cdr3_aa: CASRSRQGITYEQYF; d_call: TRBD1; v_call: TRBV4-1; clone_size: NA; j_call: TRBJ2-7
cdr3_nt: TGTGCCAGCTGTTCTGCGGCTGGAATAAGCTACGAGCAGTACTTC; cdr3_aa: CASCSAAGISYEQYF; d_call: NA; v_call: TRBV2; clone_size: NA; j_call: TRBJ2-7
cdr3_nt: TGTGCCAGCAGTCCCGGGAGTATGAGCTACGAGCAGTACTTC; cdr3_aa: CASSPGSMSYEQYF; d_call: NA; v_call: TRBV6-5; clone_size: NA; j_call: TRBJ2-7
cdr3_nt: TGTGCCAGCAGCCAAGATTCCGGGCGCCTGGGGCAGTTCTTC; cdr3_aa: CASSQDSGRLGQFF; d_call: NA; v_call: TRBV3-1/TRBV3-2; clone_size: NA; j_call: TRBJ2-1